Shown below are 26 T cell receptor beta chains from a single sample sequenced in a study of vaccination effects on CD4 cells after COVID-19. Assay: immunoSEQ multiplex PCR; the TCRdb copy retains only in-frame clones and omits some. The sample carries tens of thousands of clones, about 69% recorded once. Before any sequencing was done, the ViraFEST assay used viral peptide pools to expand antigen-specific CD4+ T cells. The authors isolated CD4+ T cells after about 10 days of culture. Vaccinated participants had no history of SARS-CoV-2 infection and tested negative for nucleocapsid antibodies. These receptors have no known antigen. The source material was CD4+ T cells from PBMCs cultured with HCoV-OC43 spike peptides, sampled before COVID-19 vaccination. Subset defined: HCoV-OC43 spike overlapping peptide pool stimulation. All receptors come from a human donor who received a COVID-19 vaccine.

The DNA of the CDR3 is TGTGCCAGCTCACCAATGGAGAGCTCCTACAATGAGCAGTTCTTC. Protein: CASSPMESSYNEQFF. The chain employs TRBV18 and TRBJ2-1; D uncertain. This CDR3 is built from 15 residues. Trimming removed 2 bases from V and 0 bases from J, with 8 bases in between. Germline V gene data show CDR1 as KGHSH and CDR2 as LQKENI.

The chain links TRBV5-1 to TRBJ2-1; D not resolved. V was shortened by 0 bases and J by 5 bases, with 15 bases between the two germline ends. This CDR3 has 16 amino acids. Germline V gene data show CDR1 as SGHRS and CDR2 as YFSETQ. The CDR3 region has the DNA TGCGCCAGCAGCTTGGGTGTCTCATCGGCGGACAATGAGCAGTTCTTC. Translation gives CASSLGVSSADNEQFF. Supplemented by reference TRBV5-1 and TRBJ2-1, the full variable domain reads KAGVTQTPRYLIKTRGQQVTLSCSPISGHRSVSWYQQTPGQGLQFLFEYFSETQRNKGNFPGRFSGRQFSNSRSEMNVSTLELGDSALYLCASSLGVSSADNEQFFGPGTRLTVL.

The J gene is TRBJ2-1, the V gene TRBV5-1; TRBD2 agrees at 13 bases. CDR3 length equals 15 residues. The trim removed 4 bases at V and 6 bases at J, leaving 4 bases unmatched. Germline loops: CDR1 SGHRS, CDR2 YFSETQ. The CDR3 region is CASSVGLAGLNEQFF. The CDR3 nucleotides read TGCGCCAGCAGCGTGGGACTAGCGGGACTCAATGAGCAGTTCTTC.

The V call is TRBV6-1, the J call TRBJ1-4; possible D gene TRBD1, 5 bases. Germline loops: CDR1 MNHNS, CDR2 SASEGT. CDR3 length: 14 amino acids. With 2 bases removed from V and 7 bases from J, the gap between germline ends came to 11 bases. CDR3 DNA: TGTGCCAGCAGTGAACGCAGGGATGGTGAAAAACTGTTTTTT. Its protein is CASSERRDGEKLFF.

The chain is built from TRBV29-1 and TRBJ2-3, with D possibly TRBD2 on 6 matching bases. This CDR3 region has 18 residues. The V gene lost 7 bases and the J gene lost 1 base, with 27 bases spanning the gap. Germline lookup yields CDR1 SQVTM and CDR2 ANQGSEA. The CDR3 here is CSANRAGRVGIGTDTQYF. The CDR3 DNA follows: TGCAGCGCAAATCGAGCCGGGAGAGTCGGTATTGGCACAGATACGCAGTATTTT.

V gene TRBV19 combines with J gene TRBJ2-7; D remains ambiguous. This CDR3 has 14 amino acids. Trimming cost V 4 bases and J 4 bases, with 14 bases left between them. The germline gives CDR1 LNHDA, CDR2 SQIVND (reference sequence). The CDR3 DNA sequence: TGTGCCAGTAGTAGTAAAGCTAGACGATACGAGCAGTACTTC. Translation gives CASSSKARRYEQYF.

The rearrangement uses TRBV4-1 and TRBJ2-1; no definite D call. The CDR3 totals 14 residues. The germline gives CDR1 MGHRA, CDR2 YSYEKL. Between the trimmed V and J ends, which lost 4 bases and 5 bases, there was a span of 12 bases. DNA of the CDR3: TGCGCCAGCAGCCCGTCCCCACAGCACAATGAGCAGTTCTTC. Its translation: CASSPSPQHNEQFF.

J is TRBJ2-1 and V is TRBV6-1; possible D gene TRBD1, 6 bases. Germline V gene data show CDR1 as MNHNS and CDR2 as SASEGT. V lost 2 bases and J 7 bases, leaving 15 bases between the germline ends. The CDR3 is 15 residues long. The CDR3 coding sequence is TGTGCCAGCAGTGAATACCCAGGGACAAATAATGAGCAGTTCTTC. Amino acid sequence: CASSEYPGTNNEQFF.

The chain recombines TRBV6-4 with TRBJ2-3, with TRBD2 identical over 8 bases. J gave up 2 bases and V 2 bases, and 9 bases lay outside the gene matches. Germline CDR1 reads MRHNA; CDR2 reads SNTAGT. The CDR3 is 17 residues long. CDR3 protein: CASSDEAGVEFTDTQYF. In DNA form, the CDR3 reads TGTGCCAGCAGTGACGAAGCGGGGGTTGAGTTCACAGATACGCAGTATTTT.

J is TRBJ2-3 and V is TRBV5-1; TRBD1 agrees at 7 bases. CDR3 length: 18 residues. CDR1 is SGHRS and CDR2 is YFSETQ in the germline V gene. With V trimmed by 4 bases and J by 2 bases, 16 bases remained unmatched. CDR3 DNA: TGCGCCAGCAGCAGAGGACAGGCCTGGACACCGATCACAGATACGCAGTATTTT. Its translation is CASSRGQAWTPITDTQYF.

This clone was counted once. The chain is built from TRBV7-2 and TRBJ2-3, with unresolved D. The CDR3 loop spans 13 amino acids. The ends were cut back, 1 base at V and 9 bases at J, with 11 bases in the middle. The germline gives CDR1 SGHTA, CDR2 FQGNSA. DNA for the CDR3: TGTGCCAGCAGCTTAGTCGGTAGGAGCACGCAGTATTTT. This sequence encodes CASSLVGRSTQYF.

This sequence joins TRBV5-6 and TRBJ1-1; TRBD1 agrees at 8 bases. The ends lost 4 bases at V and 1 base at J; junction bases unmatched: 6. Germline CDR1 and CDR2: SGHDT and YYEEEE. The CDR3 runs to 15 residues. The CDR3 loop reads CASSSLGQGNTEAFF. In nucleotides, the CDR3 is TGTGCCAGCAGCAGCCTCGGACAGGGGAACACTGAAGCTTTCTTT.

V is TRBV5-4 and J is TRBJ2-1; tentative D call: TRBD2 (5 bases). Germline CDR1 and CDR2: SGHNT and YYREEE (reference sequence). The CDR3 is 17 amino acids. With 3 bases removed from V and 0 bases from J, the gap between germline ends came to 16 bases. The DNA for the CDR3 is TGTGCCAGCAGCTCGGGCGGGTCAACCCTCTCCTACAATGAGCAGTTCTTC. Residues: CASSSGGSTLSYNEQFF.

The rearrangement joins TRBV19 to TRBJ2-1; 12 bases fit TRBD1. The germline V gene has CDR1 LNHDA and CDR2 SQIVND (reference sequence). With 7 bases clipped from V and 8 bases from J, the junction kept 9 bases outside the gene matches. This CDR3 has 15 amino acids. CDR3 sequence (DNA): TGTGCCAGTAACACCGGGACAGGGGGCATCGATGAGCAGTTCTTC. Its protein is CASNTGTGGIDEQFF. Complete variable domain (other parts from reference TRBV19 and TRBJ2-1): DGGITQSPKYLFRKEGQNVTLSCEQNLNHDAMYWYRQDPGQGLRLIYYSQIVNDFQKGDIAEGYSVSREKKESFPLTVTSAQKNPTAFYLCASNTGTGGIDEQFFGPGTRLTVL.

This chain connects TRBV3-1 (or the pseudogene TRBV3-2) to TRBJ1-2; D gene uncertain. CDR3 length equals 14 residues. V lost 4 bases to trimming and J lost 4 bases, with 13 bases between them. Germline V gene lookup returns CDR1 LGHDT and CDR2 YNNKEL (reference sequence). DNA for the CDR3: TGTGCCAGCAGCCCATTAGACCAGTCCTATGGCTACACCTTC. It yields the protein CASSPLDQSYGYTF.

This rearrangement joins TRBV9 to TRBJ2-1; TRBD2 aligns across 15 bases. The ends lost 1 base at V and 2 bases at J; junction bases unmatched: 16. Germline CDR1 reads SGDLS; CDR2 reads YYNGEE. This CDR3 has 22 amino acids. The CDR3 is CASSVTTGSGTSGGTTYNEQFF. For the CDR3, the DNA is TGTGCCAGCAGCGTAACGACCGGATCCGGGACTAGCGGGGGGACAACCTACAATGAGCAGTTCTTC.

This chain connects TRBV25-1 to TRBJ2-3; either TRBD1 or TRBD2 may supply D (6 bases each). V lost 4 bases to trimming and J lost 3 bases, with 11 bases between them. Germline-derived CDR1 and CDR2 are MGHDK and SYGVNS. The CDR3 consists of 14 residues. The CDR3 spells CASSVTGRTDTQYF. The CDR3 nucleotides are TGTGCCAGCAGTGTTACAGGGAGGACAGATACGCAGTATTTT.

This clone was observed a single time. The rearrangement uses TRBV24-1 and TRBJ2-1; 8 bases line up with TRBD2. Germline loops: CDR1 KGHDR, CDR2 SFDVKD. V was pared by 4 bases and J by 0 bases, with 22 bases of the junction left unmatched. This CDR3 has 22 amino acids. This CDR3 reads CATSDPRGAGGAIKFSYNEQFF. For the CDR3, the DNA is TGTGCCACCAGTGACCCTAGAGGTGCGGGGGGCGCCATTAAATTCTCCTACAATGAGCAGTTCTTC.

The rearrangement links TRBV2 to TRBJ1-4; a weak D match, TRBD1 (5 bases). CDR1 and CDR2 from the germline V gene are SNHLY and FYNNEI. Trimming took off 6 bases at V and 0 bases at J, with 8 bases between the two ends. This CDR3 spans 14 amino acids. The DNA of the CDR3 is TGTGCCAGCAGGGGGACTACAACTAATGAAAAACTGTTTTTT. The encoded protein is CASRGTTTNEKLFF.

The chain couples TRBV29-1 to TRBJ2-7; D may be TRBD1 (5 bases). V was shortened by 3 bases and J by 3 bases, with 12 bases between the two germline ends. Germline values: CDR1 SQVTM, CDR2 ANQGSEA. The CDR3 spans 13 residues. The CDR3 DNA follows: TGCAGCGTTGAGCTAGAGACAGACTACGAGCAGTACTTC. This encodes CSVELETDYEQYF.

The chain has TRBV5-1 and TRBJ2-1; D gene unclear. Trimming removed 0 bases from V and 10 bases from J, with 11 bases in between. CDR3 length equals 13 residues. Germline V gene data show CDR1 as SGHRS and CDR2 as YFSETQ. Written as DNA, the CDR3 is TGCGCCAGCAGCTTGGAGGGTCGGGTCGAGCAGTTCTTC. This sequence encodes CASSLEGRVEQFF.

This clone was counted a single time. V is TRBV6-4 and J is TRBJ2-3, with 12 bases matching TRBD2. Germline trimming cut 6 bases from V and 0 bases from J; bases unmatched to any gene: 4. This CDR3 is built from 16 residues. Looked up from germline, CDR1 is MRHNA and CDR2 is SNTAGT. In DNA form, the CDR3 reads TGTGCCAGCAGGAGGACTAGCGGGGAGAGCACAGATACGCAGTATTTT. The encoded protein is CASRRTSGESTDTQYF.

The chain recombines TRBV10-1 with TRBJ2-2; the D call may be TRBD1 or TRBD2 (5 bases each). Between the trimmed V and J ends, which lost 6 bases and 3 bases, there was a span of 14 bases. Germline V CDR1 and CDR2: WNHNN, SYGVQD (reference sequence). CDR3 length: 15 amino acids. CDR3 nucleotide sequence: TGCGCCAGCAGGGGTGGATTGGGGGACACCGGGGAGCTGTTTTTT. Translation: CASRGGLGDTGELFF.

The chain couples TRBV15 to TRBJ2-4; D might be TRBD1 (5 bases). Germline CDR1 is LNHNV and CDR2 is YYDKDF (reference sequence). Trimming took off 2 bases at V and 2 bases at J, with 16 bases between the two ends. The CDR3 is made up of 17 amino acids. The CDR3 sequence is CATSRMLGPVTKNIQYF. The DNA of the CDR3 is TGTGCCACCAGCAGAATGTTGGGGCCCGTAACCAAAAACATTCAGTACTTC.

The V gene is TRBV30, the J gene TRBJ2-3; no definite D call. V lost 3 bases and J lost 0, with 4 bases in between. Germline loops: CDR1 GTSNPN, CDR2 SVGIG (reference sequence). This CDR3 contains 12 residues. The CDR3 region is CAWRRSTDTQYF. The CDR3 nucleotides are TGTGCCTGGAGACGCAGCACAGATACGCAGTATTTT.

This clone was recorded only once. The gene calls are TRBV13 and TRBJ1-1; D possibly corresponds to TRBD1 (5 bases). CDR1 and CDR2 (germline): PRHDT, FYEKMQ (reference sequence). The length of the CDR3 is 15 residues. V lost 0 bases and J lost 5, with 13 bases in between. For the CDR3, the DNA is TGTGCCAGCAGCTTAGGGGGGTCGGGGGTTACTGAAGCTTTCTTT. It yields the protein CASSLGGSGVTEAFF.